The next 3 T cell receptor beta chains were all read from a single sample in a study of vaccination and CD4 T cells after COVID-19. Which antigens these TCRs recognize remains unknown. An Oncomine TCR Beta short-read assay was used to sequence the DNA from cultured CD4+ T cells. Each CDR3 protein gets one entry after TCRdb re-called the PCR reads with MiXCR. The profile shows several thousand distinct CDR3 sequences, over 35% of them singletons. Treatment reported: approximately nine-day PBMC culture with coronavirus spike peptide pools or control peptides (ViraFEST assay). The source material was CD4+ T cells from blood, cultured in vitro. Source of these receptors: a human donor who had recovered from COVID-19.

A word on this clonotype: At one end, the junction sequence differs from germline, possibly due to a read error. The J gene is TRBJ2-2, the V gene TRBV19; a weak D match, TRBD2 (5 bases). The CDR3 covers 18 residues. Germline CDR1 LNHDA, CDR2 SQIVND (reference sequence). The CDR3 reads CTSSLSGPPSPGTGELFF. For the CDR3, the DNA is TGTACCAGTAGTCTTTCCGGGCCTCCCTCCCCGGGGACCGGGGAGCTGTTTTTT.

This sequence joins TRBV27 and TRBJ2-1; TRBD2 matches at 7 bases. Losses at the gene ends were 2 bases for V and 0 bases for J; bases not matched to a gene: 7. CDR3 size: 17 residues. Germline loops: CDR1 MNHEY, CDR2 SMNVEV (reference sequence). This CDR3 reads CASSLASGATSYNEQFF. In DNA form, the CDR3 reads TGTGCCAGCAGTTTAGCAAGCGGGGCGACCTCCTACAATGAGCAGTTCTTC.

V gene TRBV20-1 combines with J gene TRBJ1-4; D gene uncertain. The V gene's germline CDR1 is DFQATT and CDR2 SNEGSKA (reference sequence). Trimming cost V 3 bases and J 3 bases, with 14 bases left between them. This CDR3 is built from 15 residues. This CDR3 reads CSASLILQSNEKLFF. The CDR3 nucleotides read TGCAGTGCTAGTCTGATTTTGCAATCTAATGAAAAACTGTTTTTT.